This T cell receptor (beta chain) derives from a study of T cells in Graves' hyperthyroidism and ophthalmopathy. Germline loops: CDR1 SNHLY, CDR2 FYNNEI. CDR3 length equals 14 residues. V trimming: 6 bases; J trimming: 4 bases; junction bases outside the gene matches: 7. Over 18 months, lack of ophthalmopathy progression marked Graves' hyperthyroidism as stable. Authors of the study amplified TCR beta CDR3 regions from RNA transcripts. HTBI primers were employed in a first-round RT-PCR of the TCR CDR3. MiXCR, applied by TCRdb to the multiplex PCR reads, yields one record per CDR3 protein. The table shows hundreds of thousands of distinct CDR3 sequences, with approximately 44% occurring only once.

The TCR sequence derives from a woman under 30 with Graves' hyperthyroidism. The sequenced sample consisted of peripheral blood or thyroid tissue (not recorded which). J is TRBJ2-7 and V is TRBV2; 9 nucleotides match TRBD1. In DNA form, the CDR3 reads TGTGCCAGCAGCGCCGGACAGGGGAAGTACGAGCAGTACTTC. Protein: CASSAGQGKYEQYF.